The entry that follows covers one TCR beta chain sequence. No antigen is known for it. No base quality information exists; no much larger clone differs at one position. The CDR3 sequence holds 15 residues, the cysteine and phenylalanine included. Just the 45-base CDR3 DNA is kept, in frame starting at base 1. Trimming accounts for 6 bases at V and 2 bases at J, while the number of junction bases matched to no gene is 7. The germline V gene supplies CDR1 KGHSH and CDR2 LQKENI. The data were taken from a study of OX40 agonist ivuxolimab in advanced cancers. Regarding the research as a whole: Ivuxolimab, which targeted the costimulatory receptor OX40 (CD134), was an agonistic, fully human IgG2 monoclonal antibody. Intravenous ivuxolimab was administered to patients every 2 weeks at six dose levels: 0.01, 0.1, 0.3, 1.5, 3 and 10 mg/kg. Of the approximately 54 patients in dose escalation, about 19 had hepatocellular carcinoma, about 15 had melanoma, 9 had renal cell carcinoma and 9 had head and neck cancer. In the dose-escalation cohort, 82.7% of patients were male, and the mean age was about 55 years, with a range of about 23 to 90. Prior anti-PD-1, anti-PD-L1 or anti-CTLA-4 therapy was permitted, and 40% of dose-escalation patients had received checkpoint inhibitors. Partial responses occurred in three dose-escalation patients, of whom one had hepatocellular carcinoma and two had cutaneous melanoma. Peripheral TCRbeta sequencing was intended to test whether TCR sequence diversity was altered and clonal T-cell expansion was caused by ivuxolimab. The paper reports the monotherapy dose-escalation portion (N = 52 patients) of the phase I ivuxolimab trial.

Patients with autoimmune disease history or receiving systemic immunosuppression were excluded from the trial. Peripheral blood for TCR sequencing was collected from all dose cohorts at baseline, on cycle 4 day 1, and on cycle 7 day 1. Samples were obtained from an open-label, multicenter, first-in-human phase I dose-escalation trial of ivuxolimab. Adults with locally advanced or metastatic melanoma, renal cell, hepatocellular, or head and neck squamous cell carcinoma were enrolled in the trial. Before TCR sequencing, CD4+ T cells and CD8+ T cells from peripheral blood were sorted into separate populations. To sequence the TCRbeta CDR3 region, genomic DNA was isolated from the sorted cells. The immunoSEQ Assay was used to sequence the TCRbeta CDR3 regions. TCRdb re-hosts the immuneACCESS table, in-frame sequences only. Its copies lack some clones; in the studies checked, an unresolved V gene accounts for under half of them, and the cause for the rest is not known. The table for this sample lists some 37,000 clones; about 81% of them were counted only once. The leading ten clones occupy around a fifth of the sample.

What the work shows at the level of the full study, not this receptor alone: Which antigens the clonally expanded peripheral T cells were specific for was not determined. Low levels of normalized T-cell clonal expansion were also seen in some patients who did not respond. On average, CD8+ T cells showed more expanded clones than CD4+ T cells after ivuxolimab. At doses from 0.1 to 3.0 mg/kg, clonal expansion was seen in both CD4+ and CD8+ blood T cells between baseline and week 6. In partial responders in the 0.1-3.0 mg/kg groups, normalized peripheral clonal expansion was found to be among the lowest, especially among CD8+ T cells.

Sample: CD4+ or CD8+ T cells sorted from blood, taken in a trial of the OX40 agonist ivuxolimab. The chain was built from TRBV18 and TRBJ1-5; 7 middle bases align to TRBD1. The TCR sequence derives from an adult with an advanced solid tumor such as melanoma, head and neck, liver or kidney cancer. The bases read TGTGCCAGCTCTGAAGACAGGGCGGGCAATCAGCCCCAGCATTTT. Protein translation: CASSEDRAGNQPQHF.